The rows below give T cell receptor beta chains drawn from one sample of a study of blood T cell repertoires in COVID-19. Sequencing used immunoSEQ multiplex PCR; TCRdb keeps in-frame clones, though not all of them. The table records approximately 210,000 clones, more than 80% of them present only once. The specimen was peripheral blood. The receptors here all came from a man aged 30 to 45 who had recovered from COVID-19. CDR3s include the opening cysteine and the closing phenylalanine or tryptophan. Each record gives: CDR3 protein, CDR3 DNA, clone size, J gene, D gene, V gene. A D gene is named only where the DNA matches it firmly. Rows give clone size only sometimes, using once, few, many, or a class for an expanded clone.

CDR3 protein: CASSETGDTNEKLFF; CDR3 DNA: TGTGCCAGCAGCGAGACAGGGGACACTAATGAAAAACTGTTTTTT; clone size: .; J gene: TRBJ1-4; D gene: TRBD1; V gene: TRBV4-2
CDR3 protein: CAISELRRAENYGYTF; CDR3 DNA: TGTGCCATCAGTGAGTTACGCAGGGCGGAGAACTATGGCTACACCTTC; clone size: .; J gene: TRBJ1-2; D gene: .; V gene: TRBV10-3
CDR3 protein: CASSTGHNEQFF; CDR3 DNA: TGCGCCAGCAGCACGGGTCACAATGAGCAGTTCTTC; clone size: .; J gene: TRBJ2-1; D gene: .; V gene: TRBV5-1
CDR3 protein: CATSDLKQGKGKLFF; CDR3 DNA: TGTGCCACCAGTGATTTAAAACAGGGGAAGGGAAAACTGTTTTTT; clone size: .; J gene: TRBJ1-4; D gene: TRBD1; V gene: TRBV24-1
CDR3 protein: CAWSVQGETQYF; CDR3 DNA: TGTGCCTGGAGTGTACAGGGAGAGACCCAGTACTTC; clone size: .; J gene: TRBJ2-5; D gene: .; V gene: TRBV30
CDR3 protein: CASSPMDRADEQYF; CDR3 DNA: TGTGCCAGCAGCCCAATGGACAGGGCGGACGAGCAGTACTTC; clone size: .; J gene: TRBJ2-7; D gene: TRBD1; V gene: TRBV6-5
CDR3 protein: CASLRAAATNEKLFF; CDR3 DNA: TGTGCCAGCCTCCGAGCGGCCGCAACTAATGAAAAACTGTTTTTT; clone size: .; J gene: TRBJ1-4; D gene: .; V gene: TRBV19
CDR3 protein: CAWTKQGTETQYF; CDR3 DNA: TGTGCCTGGACCAAACAGGGGACGGAGACCCAGTACTTC; clone size: few; J gene: TRBJ2-5; D gene: TRBD1; V gene: TRBV30
CDR3 protein: CASSAGGEPGELFF; CDR3 DNA: TGTGCCAGCAGCGCAGGGGGCGAGCCCGGGGAGCTGTTTTTT; clone size: .; J gene: TRBJ2-2; D gene: TRBD1; V gene: TRBV6-5
CDR3 protein: CSASFGTYEQYF; CDR3 DNA: TGCAGTGCTAGTTTCGGTACCTACGAGCAGTACTTC; clone size: .; J gene: TRBJ2-7; D gene: .; V gene: TRBV20-1
CDR3 protein: CASSLSWGGTNEKLFF; CDR3 DNA: TGCGCCAGCAGCCTGTCGTGGGGGGGGACTAATGAAAAACTGTTTTTT; clone size: .; J gene: TRBJ1-4; D gene: .; V gene: TRBV4-3
CDR3 protein: CASSLEGTRHNEQFF; CDR3 DNA: TGTGCCAGCAGCTTGGAAGGGACTAGACACAATGAGCAGTTCTTC; clone size: .; J gene: TRBJ2-1; D gene: TRBD2; V gene: TRBV5-8
CDR3 protein: CASSERNEQFF; CDR3 DNA: TGCGCCAGCAGCGAGAGGAATGAGCAGTTCTTC; clone size: .; J gene: TRBJ2-1; D gene: .; V gene: TRBV5-1
CDR3 protein: CASSQERANSPLHF; CDR3 DNA: TGCGCCAGCAGCCAAGAAAGAGCCAATTCACCCCTCCACTTT; clone size: few; J gene: TRBJ1-6; D gene: .; V gene: TRBV4-1
CDR3 protein: CASRSPGQGNTEAFF; CDR3 DNA: TGTGCCAGCAGGTCACCGGGACAGGGAAACACTGAAGCTTTCTTT; clone size: .; J gene: TRBJ1-1; D gene: TRBD1; V gene: TRBV6-5
CDR3 protein: CASSNRGGATNEKLFF; CDR3 DNA: TGTGCCAGTAGTAACAGGGGCGGGGCAACTAATGAAAAACTGTTTTTT; clone size: .; J gene: TRBJ1-4; D gene: TRBD1; V gene: TRBV19
CDR3 protein: CASSQGKRLAGGPGELFF; CDR3 DNA: TGTGCCAGCAGCCAAGGAAAAAGACTAGCGGGGGGGCCCGGGGAGCTGTTTTTT; clone size: .; J gene: TRBJ2-2; D gene: TRBD2; V gene: TRBV3-1/TRBV3-2
CDR3 protein: CAISDPQTGGNQPQHF; CDR3 DNA: TGTGCCATCAGTGACCCGCAAACCGGGGGCAATCAGCCCCAGCATTTT; clone size: .; J gene: TRBJ1-5; D gene: .; V gene: TRBV10-3
CDR3 protein: CASNAGGIAYNSPLHF; CDR3 DNA: TGTGCCAGCAACGCAGGGGGCATCGCCTATAATTCACCCCTCCACTTT; clone size: .; J gene: TRBJ1-6; D gene: TRBD1; V gene: TRBV2
CDR3 protein: CASSFGQPWHGYTF; CDR3 DNA: TGTGCCAGCAGCTTCGGACAGCCGTGGCATGGCTACACCTTC; clone size: .; J gene: TRBJ1-2; D gene: .; V gene: TRBV5-6
CDR3 protein: CASSERGNGYTF; CDR3 DNA: TGTGCCAGCAGTGAACGAGGGAATGGCTACACCTTC; clone size: .; J gene: TRBJ1-2; D gene: .; V gene: TRBV6-1
CDR3 protein: CASSQETNGGGEQYF; CDR3 DNA: TGCGCCAGCAGCCAAGAGACGAACGGAGGAGGAGAGCAGTACTTC; clone size: .; J gene: TRBJ2-7; D gene: .; V gene: TRBV4-3
CDR3 protein: CASSLLQGNGETQYF; CDR3 DNA: TGCGCCAGCAGCCTATTACAGGGTAACGGGGAGACCCAGTACTTC; clone size: .; J gene: TRBJ2-5; D gene: .; V gene: TRBV5-1
CDR3 protein: CASSYRQGGGYTF; CDR3 DNA: TGTGCCAGCAGCTATAGACAGGGCGGTGGCTACACCTTC; clone size: .; J gene: TRBJ1-2; D gene: TRBD1; V gene: TRBV5-6
CDR3 protein: CASSLLGVSETQYF; CDR3 DNA: TGTGCCAGCAGCCTCTTAGGGGTATCCGAGACCCAGTACTTC; clone size: .; J gene: TRBJ2-5; D gene: .; V gene: TRBV5-4
CDR3 protein: CASSLSGGRDTQYF; CDR3 DNA: TGTGCCAGCAGCTTGTCGGGGGGCCGAGATACGCAGTATTTT; clone size: .; J gene: TRBJ2-3; D gene: .; V gene: TRBV11-3
CDR3 protein: CASSTGLAGGVETQYF; CDR3 DNA: TGCGCCAGCAGCACGGGACTAGCGGGGGGTGTGGAGACCCAGTACTTC; clone size: .; J gene: TRBJ2-5; D gene: TRBD2; V gene: TRBV5-1
CDR3 protein: CAWAYGRGTEAFF; CDR3 DNA: TGTGCCTGGGCCTATGGAAGGGGCACTGAAGCTTTCTTT; clone size: .; J gene: TRBJ1-1; D gene: .; V gene: TRBV30
CDR3 protein: CASPRQGALNTEAFF; CDR3 DNA: TGTGCCAGCCCCCGACAGGGGGCGTTGAACACTGAAGCTTTCTTT; clone size: .; J gene: TRBJ1-1; D gene: TRBD1; V gene: TRBV6-5
CDR3 protein: CASRGGQGASEQYF; CDR3 DNA: TGTGCCAGCAGGGGGGGACAGGGGGCATCCGAGCAGTACTTC; clone size: .; J gene: TRBJ2-7; D gene: TRBD1; V gene: TRBV5-4
CDR3 protein: CASSGGTGYSNQPQHF; CDR3 DNA: TGTGCCAGCAGCGGCGGGACAGGATATAGCAATCAGCCCCAGCATTTT; clone size: .; J gene: TRBJ1-5; D gene: TRBD1; V gene: TRBV5-5
CDR3 protein: CASSSDRTGVNQPQHF; CDR3 DNA: TGTGCCAGCAGTTCCGATCGGACAGGGGTAAATCAGCCCCAGCATTTT; clone size: .; J gene: TRBJ1-5; D gene: TRBD1; V gene: TRBV27
CDR3 protein: CASSIGSIRAGPQHF; CDR3 DNA: TGTGCCAGTAGTATCGGGAGTATAAGGGCTGGACCCCAGCATTTT; clone size: once; J gene: TRBJ1-5; D gene: .; V gene: TRBV19
CDR3 protein: CAISRLPTSDRWNTEAFF; CDR3 DNA: TGTGCCATCAGTCGCCTCCCAACCTCAGACAGGTGGAACACTGAAGCTTTCTTT; clone size: once; J gene: TRBJ1-1; D gene: .; V gene: TRBV10-3
CDR3 protein: CATSAPDRVGGANVLTF; CDR3 DNA: TGTGCCACCAGTGCCCCGGACAGGGTAGGTGGGGCCAACGTCCTGACTTTC; clone size: .; J gene: TRBJ2-6; D gene: TRBD1; V gene: TRBV24-1
CDR3 protein: CASSLGLQGLYGYTF; CDR3 DNA: TGTGCCAGCAGCTTAGGACTACAGGGGCTTTATGGCTACACCTTC; clone size: .; J gene: TRBJ1-2; D gene: TRBD1; V gene: TRBV7-9
CDR3 protein: CAIRDRTSGGVGWEQFF; CDR3 DNA: TGTGCCATCAGAGACCGGACTAGCGGGGGGGTAGGATGGGAGCAGTTCTTC; clone size: once; J gene: TRBJ2-1; D gene: TRBD2; V gene: TRBV10-3
CDR3 protein: CASSPRQSYEQYF; CDR3 DNA: TGTGCCAGCAGTCCCAGACAGTCCTACGAGCAGTACTTC; clone size: .; J gene: TRBJ2-7; D gene: .; V gene: TRBV27
CDR3 protein: CASGIGTGNEKLFF; CDR3 DNA: TGCGCCAGCGGAATCGGGACAGGGAATGAAAAACTGTTTTTT; clone size: few; J gene: TRBJ1-4; D gene: TRBD1; V gene: TRBV5-1
CDR3 protein: CASSQDAGSFNQPQHF; CDR3 DNA: TGTGCCAGCAGCCAAGATGCGGGAAGCTTCAATCAGCCCCAGCATTTT; clone size: .; J gene: TRBJ1-5; D gene: .; V gene: TRBV3-1/TRBV3-2
CDR3 protein: CASSLGLAGGTSYNEQFF; CDR3 DNA: TGCGCCAGCAGCTTGGGACTAGCGGGGGGGACTTCCTACAATGAGCAGTTCTTC; clone size: .; J gene: TRBJ2-1; D gene: TRBD2; V gene: TRBV5-1
CDR3 protein: CASTTGAGGYTF; CDR3 DNA: TGTGCCAGCACCACAGGGGCGGGCGGCTACACCTTC; clone size: .; J gene: TRBJ1-2; D gene: TRBD1; V gene: TRBV6-5